One sample yielded the 8 T cell receptor beta chains listed below, sequenced in a study of post-analysis software for immune sequencing data. Their specific antigens are unknown. The study, taken as a whole, reports: About 5 TRBV segments (TRBV5-6, TRBV5-1 and TRBV20-1 among them) occurred more frequently in patients than in controls.

Each TCR beta cDNA library carried unique molecular identifiers. TCRdb reprocessed the PCR reads with MiXCR, giving one entry per CDR3 protein. The data contain roughly 870,000 distinct CDR3 sequences, roughly 58% of them singletons. What was sequenced was blood. The source is a girl aged 5-17 years with multiple sclerosis.

The chain joins TRBV7-9 to TRBJ1-5; 9 bases match TRBD1. Germline CDR1 reads SEHNR; CDR2 reads FQNEAQ (reference sequence). J was trimmed by 0 bases and V by 5 bases; bases with no gene match: 8. The CDR3 spans 17 residues. CDR3 bases: TGTGCCAGCAGCCGCCCCGACAGGGGGGTTAGCAATCAGCCCCAGCATTTT. This sequence encodes CASSRPDRGVSNQPQHF.

The chain recombines TRBV20-1 with TRBJ2-5, with no clear D. V dropped 3 bases and J dropped 5 bases, with 10 bases sitting between them. Germline V gives CDR1 DFQATT, CDR2 SNEGSKA (reference sequence). The CDR3 has 12 amino acids. The CDR3 DNA reads TGCAGTGCTAGCGCCAGCCGGGAGACCCAGTACTTC. This encodes CSASASRETQYF.

The chain employs TRBV7-2 and TRBJ2-1; TRBD1 matches at 7 bases. Germline V CDR1 and CDR2: SGHTA, FQGNSA. With V trimmed by 2 bases and J by 5 bases, 12 bases remained unmatched. The CDR3 is made up of 17 amino acids. The CDR3 spells CASSLNLGGTEDNEQFF. For the CDR3, the DNA is TGTGCCAGCAGCTTAAATTTGGGTGGGACAGAGGACAATGAGCAGTTCTTC.

The chain joins TRBV20-1 to TRBJ2-7; the match to TRBD2 covers 10 bases. The CDR3 totals 15 residues. CDR1 and CDR2 (germline): DFQATT, SNEGSKA (reference sequence). V lost 0 bases to trimming and J lost 5 bases; unmatched junction nucleotides: 7. CDR3 protein: CSARETSGSSDEQYF. CDR3 DNA: TGCAGTGCTAGAGAGACTAGCGGGTCTTCAGACGAGCAGTACTTC.

DNA for the CDR3: TGTGCCAGCAGCCGCGGGGGTTTCTACAATGAGCAGTTCTTC. Translated: CASSRGGFYNEQFF. The chain combines TRBV5-6 with TRBJ2-1; 7 bases align to TRBD2. The CDR3 spans 14 residues. J was trimmed by 3 bases and V by 4 bases; bases with no gene match: 4. In germline, CDR1 is SGHDT, CDR2 YYEEEE.

In its sample, this clonotype was seen a few times. The chain carries TRBV12-3 or TRBV12-4 and TRBJ1-5; D might be TRBD1 (6 bases). This CDR3 is 15 amino acids long. V was pared by 3 bases and J by 5 bases, with 14 bases between. The CDR3, as DNA: TGTGCCAGCAGTTTTTGGGGGGCGCAGGATCAGCCCCAGCATTTT. This translates into CASSFWGAQDQPQHF.

The chain carries TRBV5-1 and TRBJ2-3, with 11 bases identical to TRBD2. This CDR3 is built from 16 residues. The V gene end was trimmed by 4 bases and the J gene end by 2 bases; junction bases not matched to a gene: 6. Germline V CDR1 and CDR2: SGHRS, YFSETQ. The DNA of the CDR3 is TGCGCCAGCAGCGTTAGCGGGGGGGTGGTCACAGATACGCAGTATTTT. Its protein is CASSVSGGVVTDTQYF.

The chain links TRBV3-1 to TRBJ2-5; unclear D gene. CDR3 size: 11 residues. CDR1 is LGHDT, CDR2 YNNKEL, per germline (reference sequence). V dropped 3 bases and J dropped 5 bases, with 4 bases sitting between them. CDR3 loop: CASSQPETQYF. CDR3 DNA: TGTGCCAGCAGCCAGCCGGAGACCCAGTACTTC.